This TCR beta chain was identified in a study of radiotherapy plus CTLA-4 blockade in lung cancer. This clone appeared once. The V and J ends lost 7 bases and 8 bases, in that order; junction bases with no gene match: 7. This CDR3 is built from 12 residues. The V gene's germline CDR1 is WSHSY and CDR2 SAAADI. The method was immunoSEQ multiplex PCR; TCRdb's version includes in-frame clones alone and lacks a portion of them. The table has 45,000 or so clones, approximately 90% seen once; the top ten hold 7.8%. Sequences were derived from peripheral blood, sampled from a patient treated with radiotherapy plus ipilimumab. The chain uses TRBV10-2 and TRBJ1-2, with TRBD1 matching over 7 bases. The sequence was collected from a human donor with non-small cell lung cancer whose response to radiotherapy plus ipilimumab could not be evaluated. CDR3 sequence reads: CASTPTGTGYTF. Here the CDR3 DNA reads TGCGCCAGCACCCCGACAGGGACGGGCTACACCTTC.